The rows below give T cell receptor beta chains drawn from one sample of a study of cytomegalovirus exposure and HLA in healthy donors. The data were produced by immunoSEQ multiplex PCR, yet TCRdb's version contains in-frame clones alone and is incomplete. The data show tens of thousands of clones, 82% seen once. The sample consisted of PBMCs. These receptors were taken from a man aged 25 to 40 in good health and CMV-seronegative. Both conserved end residues are part of each CDR3. The order of the fields is CDR3 protein, CDR3 DNA, J gene, D gene, V gene, clone size. The D gene is left open where the match is weak. Size tells how often a clone was seen (once, few, many) or the class of an expanded clone, and some rows leave it out.

CASRPTTISYNSPLHF | TGTGCCAGCAGACCTACAACTATCTCCTATAATTCACCCCTCCACTTT | TRBJ1-6 | . | TRBV6-6 | .
CASRLVKLGLNTEAFF | TGTGCAAGTCGCTTAGTTAAGCTGGGGCTGAACACTGAAGCTTTCTTT | TRBJ1-1 | . | TRBV12-2 | .
CAWSGGGVSNEKLFF | TGTGCCTGGAGTGGCGGGGGGGTGTCTAATGAAAAACTGTTTTTT | TRBJ1-4 | . | TRBV30 | once
CASSFGGGVAEDTQYF | TGTGCCAGCAGTTTCGGCGGGGGGGTGGCTGAAGATACGCAGTATTTT | TRBJ2-3 | TRBD2 | TRBV28 | .
CASSPRGQGISYEQYF | TGCGCCAGCAGCCCCCGTGGCCAGGGCATCTCCTACGAGCAGTACTTC | TRBJ2-7 | . | TRBV5-1 | .
CAWGAYEQYF | TGTGCCTGGGGGGCGTACGAGCAGTACTTC | TRBJ2-7 | . | TRBV30 | .
CASSPSSSGGMAEAFF | TGTGCCAGCTCACCATCGTCTTCTGGGGGCATGGCTGAAGCTTTCTTT | TRBJ1-1 | . | TRBV18 | .
CASSLNIAEAFF | TGTGCCAGCAGCCTTAATATCGCTGAAGCTTTCTTT | TRBJ1-1 | . | TRBV6-5 | .
CASSLAGIGGNQPQHF | TGCGCCAGCAGCTTAGCAGGGATAGGGGGCAATCAGCCCCAGCATTTT | TRBJ1-5 | . | TRBV4-1 | once
CASSQQQGNYGYTF | TGCGCCAGCAGCCAACAACAGGGAAACTATGGCTACACCTTC | TRBJ1-2 | . | TRBV4-3 | .
CAWSVRDSYNEQFF | TGTGCCTGGAGTGTCAGGGACTCCTACAATGAGCAGTTCTTC | TRBJ2-1 | . | TRBV30 | .
CAIGTGNQPQHF | TGCGCCATCGGGACAGGGAATCAGCCCCAGCATTTT | TRBJ1-5 | TRBD1 | TRBV10-2 | .
CASSPLQGPYEQYF | TGTGCCAGCAGCCCTTTGCAGGGGCCGTACGAGCAGTACTTC | TRBJ2-7 | . | TRBV7-9 | .
CASSLETGNYGYTF | TGCGCCAGCAGCTTGGAAACGGGAAACTATGGCTACACCTTC | TRBJ1-2 | . | TRBV5-1 | .
CASSLDRYGTGANVLTF | TGTGCCAGCAGCTTAGATCGGTACGGGACTGGGGCCAACGTCCTGACTTTC | TRBJ2-6 | . | TRBV11-2 | .
CASSPPRGAYNEQFF | TGTGCCAGCAGTCCCCCTCGGGGTGCCTACAATGAGCAGTTCTTC | TRBJ2-1 | . | TRBV28 | .
CASSSRRVNTEAFF | TGTGCCAGCAGCTCCAGGAGGGTGAACACTGAAGCTTTCTTT | TRBJ1-1 | . | TRBV11-2 | .
CAWSDSLNEQFF | TGTGCCTGGAGTGACAGTCTCAATGAGCAGTTCTTC | TRBJ2-1 | . | TRBV30 | few
CASSSIRRQEQLYGYTF | TGTGCCAGCAGCTCAATTCGCCGACAGGAACAACTCTATGGCTACACCTTC | TRBJ1-2 | . | TRBV11-2 | .
CASEGGGEAFF | TGTGCCAGTGAGGGAGGAGGCGAAGCTTTCTTT | TRBJ1-1 | . | TRBV19 | .
CASSLVWEGKNIQYF | TGTGCCAGCAGCTTAGTCTGGGAGGGCAAAAACATTCAGTACTTC | TRBJ2-4 | TRBD2 | TRBV11-3 | .
CASSLGAPHQYNEQFF | TGTGCCAGCAGCTTGGGGGCACCCCACCAGTACAATGAGCAGTTCTTC | TRBJ2-1 | . | TRBV5-5 | .
CASSLGRGSQETQYF | TGTGCCAGCAGCTTGGGCAGGGGTTCCCAAGAGACCCAGTACTTC | TRBJ2-5 | . | TRBV5-8 | few
CSVERAGTFFSYNEQFF | TGCAGCGTTGAACGCGCGGGGACCTTCTTTTCCTACAATGAGCAGTTCTTC | TRBJ2-1 | . | TRBV29-1 | .
CASSQSELRGYNSPLHF | TGCGCCAGCAGTCAATCCGAGCTAAGAGGTTATAATTCACCCCTCCACTTT | TRBJ1-6 | . | TRBV23-1 | .
CASSGDRNYEQYF | TGTGCCAGCAGCGGAGACAGGAACTACGAGCAGTACTTC | TRBJ2-7 | . | TRBV6-1 | .
CAWTSGGGSPDYEQFF | TGTGCCTGGACCTCAGGAGGCGGGAGCCCTGACTATGAGCAGTTCTTC | TRBJ2-1 | TRBD2 | TRBV30 | .
CASSIAGGPYEQYF | TGTGCCAGTAGTATAGCGGGAGGTCCCTACGAGCAGTACTTC | TRBJ2-7 | TRBD2 | TRBV19 | .
CASSQVAGGVTGELFF | TGTGCCAGCAGCCAAGTAGCGGGAGGCGTCACCGGGGAGCTGTTTTTT | TRBJ2-2 | TRBD2 | TRBV14 | .
CASSFRSGQPKSYNEQFF | TGCGCCAGCAGCTTCAGATCCGGACAGCCCAAATCCTACAATGAGCAGTTCTTC | TRBJ2-1 | . | TRBV5-1 | .
CASSQGPGLQPSLDTQYF | TGCGCCAGCAGCCAAGGACCGGGACTCCAGCCCTCTTTGGATACGCAGTATTTT | TRBJ2-3 | . | TRBV4-3 | .
CASSPEAGQSSYNEQFF | TGTGCCAGCAGCCCCGAGGCAGGGCAGAGCTCCTACAATGAGCAGTTCTTC | TRBJ2-1 | . | TRBV9 | .
CASSTSRGRVYGYTF | TGCGCCAGCAGCACCTCCAGGGGGCGAGTCTATGGCTACACCTTC | TRBJ1-2 | TRBD1 | TRBV5-1 | .
CASSQRTGRTEAFF | TGCGCCAGCAGCCAACGGACAGGGCGCACTGAAGCTTTCTTT | TRBJ1-1 | TRBD1 | TRBV4-1 | .
CASSQDLEGTDTQYF | TGCGCCAGCAGCCAAGATCTGGAGGGCACAGATACGCAGTATTTT | TRBJ2-3 | . | TRBV4-3 | .
CASSLQGTGELFF | TGTGCCAGCAGTTTACAGGGAACCGGGGAGCTGTTTTTT | TRBJ2-2 | . | TRBV2 | .
CASSLWQGAYTGELFF | TGTGCCAGCAGCTTATGGCAGGGGGCATACACCGGGGAGCTGTTTTTT | TRBJ2-2 | TRBD1 | TRBV7-3 | .
CASSYRSSYEQYF | TGTGCCAGCAGTTACAGGAGCTCCTACGAGCAGTACTTC | TRBJ2-7 | . | TRBV7-9 | few
CASSLWRGGIGELFF | TGTGCCAGCAGCTTGTGGCGGGGGGGTATCGGGGAGCTGTTTTTT | TRBJ2-2 | TRBD2 | TRBV11-2 | .
CASLAGTANTGELFF | TGTGCCAGTCTGGCCGGGACAGCGAACACCGGGGAGCTGTTTTTT | TRBJ2-2 | TRBD1 | TRBV6-7 | .
CASSQQIWGGPQHF | TGCGCCAGCAGCCAGCAAATATGGGGGGGGCCCCAGCATTTT | TRBJ1-5 | . | TRBV4-1 | .
CASSQGQGFYEQYF | TGTGCCAGCAGCCAGGGACAGGGTTTCTACGAGCAGTACTTC | TRBJ2-7 | TRBD1 | TRBV5-4 | .
CASSTRGGGELFF | TGTGCCAGCAGCACCAGGGGTGGCGGGGAGCTGTTTTTT | TRBJ2-2 | . | TRBV7-3 | .
CASSLFSGNGSPLHF | TGCGCCAGCAGCTTGTTTTCGGGGAATGGTTCACCCCTCCACTTT | TRBJ1-6 | . | TRBV5-1 | .
CASSPGGVRVPTEAFF | TGCGCCAGCAGCCCGGGGGGCGTTAGAGTGCCCACTGAAGCTTTCTTT | TRBJ1-1 | . | TRBV5-1 | .
CASSQGPGYDYEQYF | TGCGCCAGCAGCCAAGGGCCGGGGTACGACTACGAGCAGTACTTC | TRBJ2-7 | . | TRBV4-3 | once
CASSQATGIIYGYTF | TGCGCCAGCAGCCAAGCGACAGGGATAATATACGGCTACACCTTC | TRBJ1-2 | TRBD1 | TRBV4-3 | .
CASTLGGADTEAFF | TGCGCCAGCACACTTGGGGGGGCGGACACTGAAGCTTTCTTT | TRBJ1-1 | . | TRBV4-1 | few
CASRRVTEAFF | TGTGCCAGCCGCAGGGTCACTGAAGCTTTCTTT | TRBJ1-1 | . | TRBV9 | .
CASSQLGGNTEAFF | TGTGCCAGCAGCCAACTAGGGGGGAACACTGAAGCTTTCTTT | TRBJ1-1 | . | TRBV7-2 | .
CASGGGGKTVYGYTF | TGTGCCAGCGGGGGTGGGGGGAAGACGGTCTATGGCTACACCTTC | TRBJ1-2 | . | TRBV2 | once
CASSPSGSLGGELFF | TGTGCCAGTAGTCCTAGCGGGAGCTTGGGCGGGGAGCTGTTTTTT | TRBJ2-2 | TRBD2 | TRBV19 | .
CAWSLRTGGAGRINEQFF | TGTGCCTGGAGTTTAAGGACAGGGGGCGCCGGGCGCATAAATGAGCAGTTCTTC | TRBJ2-1 | TRBD1 | TRBV30 | once
CASSPGQGRETQYF | TGTGCCAGCTCACCAGGACAGGGAAGGGAGACCCAGTACTTC | TRBJ2-5 | TRBD1 | TRBV18 | few